The sequence of this TCR beta chain was determined in a study of blood T cell repertoires in COVID-19. CDR3 length: 17 residues. Trimming pared 5 bases from V and 0 bases from J, leaving 14 bases between. Germline loops: CDR1 MDHEN, CDR2 SYDVKM. Generated by immunoSEQ multiplex PCR, the TCRdb table keeps only in-frame clones and is missing some. The sample lists fewer than 500,000 clones; roughly nine tenths were seen once. For recovered donors of Cohort 3, there were two negative PCRs, clearance, or symptom resolution. This TCR was recovered from a man under 40 who had recovered from COVID-19. This chain uses TRBV28 with TRBJ1-6; tentatively, D is TRBD1 (6 bases). The sequenced material came from PBMCs or T cells enriched from blood (not recorded which). CDR3 sequence: CASSPQTGSSYNSPLHF. For the CDR3, the DNA is TGTGCCAGCAGTCCCCAAACAGGGAGCTCCTATAATTCACCCCTCCACTTT.